The 23 T cell receptor beta chains in this list originate from one sample, sequenced in a study of T cells after yellow fever vaccination. TCRdb reprocessed the 5' RACE reads via MiXCR and lists one record per CDR3 protein. The sample holds a few hundred thousand distinct CDR3 sequences, about 3.5% seen once. The source was PBMCs, collected on the day of the yellow fever booster vaccination. These receptors were taken from a man younger than 35 who received the YFV17D yellow fever vaccine.

This clonotype was recorded at least ten times. The J gene is TRBJ2-2, the V gene TRBV18; 7 positions match TRBD1. CDR3 length: 15 amino acids. J lost 0 bases, V lost 6 bases, and 4 bases had no gene match. Germline CDR1 KGHSH, CDR2 LQKENI. CDR3 coding DNA: TGTGCCAGCTCTCCCGGACAGGCGAACACCGGGGAGCTGTTTTTT. Its translation: CASSPGQANTGELFF.

The chain carries TRBV7-2 and TRBJ1-6; D is ambiguous. Per the germline V gene, CDR1 is SGHTA and CDR2 is FQGNSA. The V gene lost 5 bases and the J gene lost 0 bases, with 14 bases spanning the gap. The CDR3 runs 17 residues. The CDR3 spells CASSPHGLGSYNSPLHF. The CDR3 nucleotides read TGTGCCAGCAGCCCCCACGGGCTAGGCTCCTATAATTCACCCCTCCACTTT.

This clonotype was seen ten or more times. The V call is TRBV11-2, the J call TRBJ2-1; no reliable D call. CDR1 SGHAT and CDR2 FQNNGV come from the germline V gene. The CDR3 length is 15 residues. The V end was cut by 0 bases, the J end by 4 bases, with 10 bases between. CDR3 protein: CASSLDRLQYNEQFF. CDR3 bases: TGTGCCAGCAGCTTAGATCGATTGCAGTACAATGAGCAGTTCTTC.

This clonotype was seen repeatedly, ten times or more. The V gene is TRBV4-2, the J gene TRBJ1-4; weak D call: TRBD1 (5 bases). The CDR3 is made up of 15 amino acids. V was pared by 1 base and J by 3 bases, with 9 bases between. The germline V gene encodes CDR1 LGHNA and CDR2 YNFKEQ. CDR3 in amino acids: CASSQVGGSNEKLFF. In DNA, the CDR3 is TGTGCCAGCAGCCAAGTCGGGGGATCTAATGAAAAACTGTTTTTT.

This clonotype showed up many times. In nucleotides, the CDR3 is TGTGCCAGCAGCCCCGGTTCTCCAGATACGCAGTATTTT. Translated, it gives CASSPGSPDTQYF. The chain links TRBV7-2 to TRBJ2-3; D call uncertain. Germline V gene sequence: CDR1 SGHTA, CDR2 FQGNSA. CDR3 length: 13 residues. The ends were cut back, 5 bases at V and 4 bases at J, with 10 bases in the middle.

The chain is built from TRBV7-2 and TRBJ2-5, with 9 bases matching TRBD2. This CDR3 is built from 15 residues. From germline, CDR1 is SGHTA and CDR2 FQGNSA. J gave up 5 bases and V 3 bases, and 7 bases lay outside the gene matches. The CDR3, as DNA: TGTGCCAGCAGCTTCCCTAGCGGGGCCCATGAGACCCAGTACTTC. It translates to CASSFPSGAHETQYF.

This clonotype was detected only a few times. The chain has TRBV6-5 and TRBJ2-1, with 7 bases matching TRBD1. V was pared by 5 bases and J by 1 base, with 5 bases of the junction left unmatched. This CDR3 is 15 amino acids long. Germline values: CDR1 MNHEY, CDR2 SVGAGI. The CDR3 loop reads CASSRTGESYNEQFF. The DNA of the CDR3 is TGTGCCAGCAGTCGCACAGGGGAGTCCTACAATGAGCAGTTCTTC.

This clonotype was seen at least ten times. The rearrangement joins TRBV5-1 to TRBJ1-1; tentatively, D is TRBD1 (6 bases). The CDR3 contains 13 residues. Per the germline V gene, CDR1 is SGHRS and CDR2 is YFSETQ. V gave up 2 bases and J gave up 8 bases, with 13 bases separating them. CDR3 sequence: CASSLGKGGEAFF. The DNA of the CDR3 is TGCGCCAGCAGCTTAGGGAAGGGGGGCGAAGCTTTCTTT.

At least ten counts were recorded for this clonotype. V is TRBV4-1 and J is TRBJ2-7; D might be TRBD1 or TRBD2, each matching 5 bases. V was cut by 0 bases and J by 2 bases, with 8 bases left in between. Germline V CDR1 and CDR2: MGHRA, YSYEKL. The CDR3 consists of 14 residues. The CDR3 DNA reads as TGCGCCAGCAGCCAAGAAATGGGGGCCTACGAGCAGTACGTC. Amino acids: CASSQEMGAYEQYV.

This clonotype was found many times. The genes are TRBV5-4 and TRBJ1-1; 9 bases line up with TRBD1. This CDR3 is built from 14 residues. The germline V gene encodes CDR1 SGHNT and CDR2 YYREEE (reference sequence). V was clipped by 3 bases and J by 4 bases; unmatched bases: 4. CDR3 amino acids: CASSWGTGSTEAFF. CDR3 DNA sequence: TGTGCCAGCAGCTGGGGGACAGGGTCCACTGAAGCTTTCTTT.

By share, this clonotype counts as hyperexpanded. The chain combines TRBV5-1 with TRBJ2-1; D is ambiguous. The V end was cut by 0 bases, the J end by 5 bases, with 12 bases between. The V gene's germline CDR1 is SGHRS and CDR2 YFSETQ. The CDR3 contains 15 residues. The CDR3 DNA reads TGCGCCAGCAGCTTGGACGAGCCTACCGACAATGAGCAGTTCTTC. As protein: CASSLDEPTDNEQFF.

This clonotype was counted many times. The chain recombines TRBV7-9 with TRBJ1-1, with D maybe TRBD1 (6 bases). The V end was cut by 3 bases, the J end by 5 bases, with 13 bases between. Germline CDR1 reads SEHNR; CDR2 reads FQNEAQ (reference sequence). This CDR3 contains 14 residues. For the CDR3, the DNA is TGTGCCAGCAGCTTCCTATTACAGGGAACTGAAGCTTTCTTT. Protein sequence: CASSFLLQGTEAFF.

This chain joins TRBV18 and TRBJ2-1, with 9 bases lining up with TRBD1. Germline V gene lookup returns CDR1 KGHSH and CDR2 LQKENI. The CDR3 contains 17 residues. V lost 3 bases, J lost 10 bases, and 16 bases stayed unmatched. This CDR3 is CASSPQLDRGTGREQFF. DNA of the CDR3: TGTGCCAGCTCACCCCAACTGGACAGGGGTACAGGAAGGGAGCAGTTCTTC.

At least ten counts were recorded for this clonotype. The V call is TRBV5-1, the J call TRBJ2-7; no clear D. Germline V CDR1 and CDR2: SGHRS, YFSETQ. This CDR3 is built from 15 residues. V was clipped by 2 bases and J by 2 bases, with 14 bases between them. The CDR3 protein is CASSFGYPEAYEQYF. CDR3 nucleotides: TGCGCCAGCAGCTTTGGGTATCCTGAAGCCTACGAGCAGTACTTC.

This clonotype was observed at least ten times. The chain couples TRBV2 to TRBJ2-2; the D is unclear. Germline V CDR1 and CDR2: SNHLY, FYNNEI. The CDR3 consists of 13 residues. V lost 4 bases, J lost 7 bases, and 10 bases lay in between. CDR3 residues: CASSVSPNGELFF. The CDR3 coding sequence is TGTGCCAGCAGTGTCAGCCCGAACGGGGAGCTGTTTTTT.

The chain employs TRBV12-3 or TRBV12-4 and TRBJ2-3; D is uncertain. The ends were cut back, 3 bases at V and 1 base at J, with 14 bases in the middle. CDR3 length equals 16 residues. The CDR3 is CASSLILRIGTDTQYF. Here the CDR3 DNA reads TGTGCCAGCAGTTTGATCTTGCGGATAGGCACAGATACGCAGTATTTT.

The V and J genes are TRBV27 and TRBJ1-2, with 7 bases that match TRBD1. There are 15 residues in the CDR3. Germline V lookup: CDR1 MNHEY, CDR2 SMNVEV (reference sequence). V lost 3 bases to trimming and J lost 3 bases; unmatched junction nucleotides: 7. The CDR3 bases are TGTGCCAGCAGTTTGGTAGGGGGCCGCGACTATGGCTACACCTTC. As protein: CASSLVGGRDYGYTF.

Concerning this clonotype itself: This may come from a read error, since a much larger clone is one base off. The CDR3 nucleotides are TGCAGCCTTTCCAACACTGAAGCTTTCTTT. Its translation is CSLSNTEAFF. The chain employs TRBV29-1 and TRBJ1-1; D not certain. Between the trimmed V and J ends, which lost 8 bases and 2 bases, there was a span of 6 bases. This CDR3 comprises 10 residues. Germline V gene sequence: CDR1 SQVTM, CDR2 ANQGSEA.

This clonotype was detected only a few times. The gene calls are TRBV5-1 and TRBJ2-3; TRBD1 matches 10 bases. There are 15 residues in the CDR3. The germline gives CDR1 SGHRS, CDR2 YFSETQ. The trim removed 0 bases at V and 4 bases at J, leaving 2 bases unmatched. The CDR3 sequence: CASSLGDRGPDTQYF. CDR3 DNA sequence: TGCGCCAGCAGCTTGGGGGACAGGGGCCCAGATACGCAGTATTTT. The full variable domain, rest sourced from reference TRBV5-1 and TRBJ2-3, is KAGVTQTPRYLIKTRGQQVTLSCSPISGHRSVSWYQQTPGQGLQFLFEYFSETQRNKGNFPGRFSGRQFSNSRSEMNVSTLELGDSALYLCASSLGDRGPDTQYFGPGTRLTVL.

The chain links TRBV5-4 to TRBJ2-3, with TRBD2 matching over 11 bases. The CDR3 extends over 15 amino acids. Trimming removed 5 bases from V and 2 bases from J; junction bases left unmatched: 4. Germline V gene lookup returns CDR1 SGHNT and CDR2 YYREEE (reference sequence). CDR3 in DNA: TGTGCCAGCAGAGTAGCGGGGGGGTTCACAGATACGCAGTATTTT. Its translation: CASRVAGGFTDTQYF.

The rearrangement uses TRBV4-2 and TRBJ2-7; 10 nucleotides agree with TRBD1. Germline V gives CDR1 LGHNA, CDR2 YNFKEQ. The trim removed 4 bases at V and 1 base at J, leaving 13 bases unmatched. The CDR3 runs to 18 residues. The CDR3 reads CASSRGPTGTGESYEQYF. The DNA of the CDR3 is TGTGCCAGCAGCCGGGGTCCTACCGGGACAGGGGAGTCCTACGAGCAGTACTTC.

This clonotype was found many times. Germline is not matched at one junction end, which may reflect a read error. The chain carries TRBV7-2 and TRBJ2-2, with TRBD2 matching over 13 bases. This CDR3 spans 16 amino acids. CDR1 is SGHTA, CDR2 FQGNSA, per germline. CDR3 sequence (DNA): TGTGCCAGCACCTTACTAGCGGGGGGGCACACCGGGGAGCTGTTTTTT. Its protein product is CASTLLAGGHTGELFF.

This clonotype has a count of ten or more. V and J are TRBV5-1 and TRBJ2-2, with D hard to call. Germline V gene sequence: CDR1 SGHRS, CDR2 YFSETQ. V lost 4 bases and J 9 bases, leaving 16 bases between the germline ends. The CDR3 has 14 residues. As DNA, the CDR3 is TGCGCCAGCAGCATGCCTTTAGGGCCCAGGGAGCTGTTTTTT. This gives the protein CASSMPLGPRELFF. Together with reference TRBV5-1 and TRBJ2-2, the CDR3 gives the full variable domain: KAGVTQTPRYLIKTRGQQVTLSCSPISGHRSVSWYQQTPGQGLQFLFEYFSETQRNKGNFPGRFSGRQFSNSRSEMNVSTLELGDSALYLCASSMPLGPRELFFGEGSRLTVL.